These 4 T cell receptor beta chains share one sample of origin, sequenced in a study of sequential checkpoint blockade in melanoma. This sample's treatment: randomized to nivolumab then ipilimumab (arm A) or the reverse (arm B). Data came from immunoSEQ multiplex PCR; TCRdb stores just in-frame clones and leaves some out. The table includes some 40,000 clones, about 88% detected once. The specimen was CD8+ T cells sorted from blood (inferred from file names), collected from a patient given nivolumab and ipilimumab in sequence. These receptors all stem from a human donor with melanoma.

This chain joins TRBV7-9 and TRBJ2-7, with a weak D call TRBD2 (5 bases). Germline-derived CDR1 and CDR2 are SEHNR and FQNEAQ (reference sequence). Trimming shortened V by 4 bases and J by 3 bases, and 22 bases separated the two germline ends. There are 17 residues in the CDR3. The CDR3 nucleotides are TGTGCCAGCAGCTCCCCTAGGGAGCGTCCTAGGGACTACGAGCAGTACTTC. It translates to CASSSPRERPRDYEQYF.

The chain joins TRBV28 to TRBJ2-5; 10 positions match TRBD2. The CDR3 sequence is 15 residues long. With 3 bases clipped from V and 5 bases from J, the junction kept 6 bases outside the gene matches. Per germline, CDR1 MDHEN and CDR2 SYDVKM. The chain's CDR3 is CASSFEREGGETQYF. The CDR3 DNA reads TGTGCCAGCAGTTTCGAGCGGGAGGGCGGGGAGACCCAGTACTTC. Based on the CDR3 plus reference TRBV28 and TRBJ2-5, the full variable domain is DVKVTQSSRYLVKRTGEKVFLECVQDMDHENMFWYRQDPGLGLRLIYFSYDVKMKEKGDIPEGYSVSREKKERFSLILESASTNQTSMYLCASSFEREGGETQYFGPGTRLLVL.

The chain couples TRBV5-1 to TRBJ2-1, with 8 positions matching TRBD2. This CDR3 is 16 amino acids long. V was pared by 4 bases and J by 0 bases, with 6 bases of the junction left unmatched. In germline, CDR1 is SGHRS, CDR2 YFSETQ. The CDR3 here is CASSLLSGASYNEQFF. CDR3 in DNA: TGCGCCAGCAGCCTACTTAGCGGGGCCTCCTACAATGAGCAGTTCTTC.

The V gene is TRBV7-9, the J gene TRBJ1-2; D is perhaps TRBD1 (5 bases). Between the trimmed V and J ends, which lost 5 bases and 2 bases, there was a span of 15 bases. Looked up from germline, CDR1 is SEHNR and CDR2 is FQNEAQ (reference sequence). CDR3 length: 15 residues. The CDR3 DNA is TGTGCCAGCAGCCCTCGAGGGGAGGGGAACTATGGCTACACCTTC. The encoded protein is CASSPRGEGNYGYTF.